Listed here is a single TCR beta chain. Its specific antigen is unknown. No much larger clone exists at a distance of one base, and base qualities are not known. Instrument used: Illumina HiSeq 1500. TCRdb trimmed the raw reads at Q25, called clones with MiXCR and kept productive beta chains. All rows with the same CDR3 protein become a single entry with the most common DNA and genes. The sample table contains roughly 250,000 distinct CDR3 sequences; only one count was recorded for about 12% of them. Clones ranked in the top ten supply 1.5% to 2% of the sample. The source of the sample is a study of T cell repertoires in cytomegalovirus infection (dated by TCRdb to between 2018 and 2021). About the full investigation: The HLA type of each donor mattered for the analysis, because public TCR beta signatures pointed to carriage of CMV infection along with the matching HLA type.

Overall results and qualifications from the work: Cumulative frequency of public TCR beta family members discriminated carriers of CMV infection plus the relevant HLA type in this cohort and an independent roughly 330-donor cohort. The ex vivo response was dominated by HLA-C-restricted CMV-specific TCR beta clonotypes, which also provided the single most frequent clonotype in two of eight donors.

This receptor was identified in a human donor in good health (CMV status not recorded). Some clones in this sample may be carry-over from other donors' samples. The sequencing input was PBMCs.

The DNA sequence reads TGTGCCACCAGTGCTGGGACTGACTACGAGCAGTACTTC. It codes for CATSAGTDYEQYF. The rearrangement combines TRBV24-1 with TRBJ2-7, and perhaps TRBD2 as D gene, on 6 matching bases. A distance of 10 bases separates the germline ends of V and J, which lose 5 bases and 3 bases respectively. The germline V gene supplies CDR1 KGHDR and CDR2 SFDVKD. The CDR3, cysteine through phenylalanine, is 13 amino acids long. Only the CDR3 part of the read is kept: 39 bases, read in frame from the first base.